This TCR beta chain was sequenced during a study of cytomegalovirus exposure and HLA in healthy donors. This CDR3 spans 18 amino acids. V trimming: 3 bases; J trimming: 0 bases; junction bases outside the gene matches: 8. The germline V gene has CDR1 LGHNA and CDR2 YSLEER. The repertoire was sequenced with immunoSEQ multiplex PCR; TCRdb's copy has only in-frame clones and lacks some. The sample shows about 170,000 clones, 80% to 90% of them seen only once. This clonotype was sampled from a woman under 30 in good health and CMV-seronegative. Material: PBMCs. The chain carries TRBV4-3 and TRBJ1-3, with 10 bases fitting TRBD1. The CDR3 DNA sequence: TGCGCCAGCAGCCAGGGATGGACAGGGGGAGGCTCTGGAAACACCATATATTTT. It yields the protein CASSQGWTGGGSGNTIYF.